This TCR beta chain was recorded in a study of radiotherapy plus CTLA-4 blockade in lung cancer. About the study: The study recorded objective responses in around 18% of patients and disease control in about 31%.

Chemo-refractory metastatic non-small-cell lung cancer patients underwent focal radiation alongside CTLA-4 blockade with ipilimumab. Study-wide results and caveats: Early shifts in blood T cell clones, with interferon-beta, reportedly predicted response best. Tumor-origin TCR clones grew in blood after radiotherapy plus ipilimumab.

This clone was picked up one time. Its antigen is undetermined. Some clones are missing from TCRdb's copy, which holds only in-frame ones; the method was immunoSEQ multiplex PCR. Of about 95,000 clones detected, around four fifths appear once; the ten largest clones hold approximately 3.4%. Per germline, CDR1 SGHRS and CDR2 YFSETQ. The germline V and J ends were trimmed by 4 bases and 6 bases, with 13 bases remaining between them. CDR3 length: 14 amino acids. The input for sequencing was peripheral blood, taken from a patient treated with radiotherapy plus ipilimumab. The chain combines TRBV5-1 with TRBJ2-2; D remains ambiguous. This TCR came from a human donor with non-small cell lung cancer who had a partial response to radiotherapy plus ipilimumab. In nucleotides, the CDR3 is TGCGCCAGCAGCCCCCCAGGATTCGCCGGGGAGCTGTTTTTT. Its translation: CASSPPGFAGELFF. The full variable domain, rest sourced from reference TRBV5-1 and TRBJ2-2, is KAGVTQTPRYLIKTRGQQVTLSCSPISGHRSVSWYQQTPGQGLQFLFEYFSETQRNKGNFPGRFSGRQFSNSRSEMNVSTLELGDSALYLCASSPPGFAGELFFGEGSRLTVL.